The rows below give T cell receptor beta chains drawn from one sample of a study of CD8 T cells in Susac syndrome. MiXCR, run by TCRdb on the immunoSEQ multiplex PCR reads, gives a single entry per CDR3 protein. The sample has 40,000 to 55,000 distinct CDR3 sequences, nearly 95% seen once. Sequencing was done on a sample of CD8+ T cells from PBMCs. These receptors were collected from a human donor in good health. CDR3s include the opening cysteine and the closing phenylalanine or tryptophan. The D gene is left open where the match is weak. For some rows the clone size is stated as once, few or many, or as a class when expanded; others skip it.

clone size: -; J gene: TRBJ2-7; V gene: TRBV27; D gene: -; CDR3 protein: CASSPRTVNYEQYF; CDR3 DNA: TGTGCCAGCAGCCCCAGGACCGTTAACTACGAGCAGTACTTC
clone size: few; J gene: TRBJ2-7; V gene: TRBV25-1; D gene: TRBD2; CDR3 protein: CASSAFPRLAGGYEQYF; CDR3 DNA: TGTGCCAGCAGTGCCTTTCCTAGACTAGCGGGAGGCTACGAGCAGTACTTC
clone size: -; J gene: TRBJ2-5; V gene: TRBV4-3; D gene: -; CDR3 protein: CASSSSSTSETQYF; CDR3 DNA: TGCGCCAGCAGCTCATCCTCTACTTCAGAGACCCAGTACTTC
clone size: -; J gene: TRBJ1-5; V gene: TRBV7-6; D gene: -; CDR3 protein: CASSSGGGPQPQHF; CDR3 DNA: TGTGCCAGCAGCTCAGGTGGGGGTCCTCAGCCCCAGCATTTT
clone size: once; J gene: TRBJ2-7; V gene: TRBV7-9; D gene: TRBD2; CDR3 protein: CASSSGPGLEAEQYF; CDR3 DNA: TGTGCCAGCAGCTCAGGACCGGGACTAGAGGCGGAGCAGTACTTC
clone size: -; J gene: TRBJ1-1; V gene: TRBV6-1; D gene: TRBD1; CDR3 protein: CASSPNRGSGSEAFF; CDR3 DNA: TGTGCCAGCAGCCCTAACAGGGGTTCAGGATCTGAAGCTTTCTTT
clone size: -; J gene: TRBJ2-7; V gene: TRBV5-6; D gene: TRBD2; CDR3 protein: CASSTGWLAGPSYEQYF; CDR3 DNA: TGTGCCAGCAGCACTGGGTGGCTAGCGGGCCCTTCCTACGAGCAGTACTTC
clone size: once; J gene: TRBJ2-1; V gene: TRBV12-3/TRBV12-4; D gene: -; CDR3 protein: CASSLKGVNEQFF; CDR3 DNA: TGTGCCAGCAGTTTAAAAGGAGTTAATGAGCAGTTCTTC
clone size: -; J gene: TRBJ1-1; V gene: TRBV6-5; D gene: -; CDR3 protein: CASSYGSGGTDLWDEAFF; CDR3 DNA: TGTGCCAGCAGTTACGGATCCGGTGGGACGGACCTCTGGGATGAAGCTTTCTTT
clone size: -; J gene: TRBJ2-5; V gene: TRBV10-3; D gene: -; CDR3 protein: CAISDGELQETQYF; CDR3 DNA: TGTGCCATCAGTGACGGAGAATTACAAGAGACCCAGTACTTC
clone size: few; J gene: TRBJ2-2; V gene: TRBV7-2; D gene: -; CDR3 protein: CASSLVSRGNAGELFF; CDR3 DNA: TGTGCCAGCAGCTTAGTATCGAGAGGAAACGCCGGGGAGCTGTTTTTT
clone size: -; J gene: TRBJ2-7; V gene: TRBV27; D gene: -; CDR3 protein: CASSSVFPSYEQYF; CDR3 DNA: TGTGCCAGCAGCTCTGTTTTCCCCTCCTACGAGCAGTACTTC
clone size: -; J gene: TRBJ1-2; V gene: TRBV29-1; D gene: TRBD1; CDR3 protein: CSVEDPGGQTYGYTF; CDR3 DNA: TGCAGCGTTGAAGACCCAGGGGGACAAACATATGGCTACACCTTC
clone size: -; J gene: TRBJ2-1; V gene: TRBV3-1; D gene: -; CDR3 protein: CASSQDVGVPGTRIYNEQFF; CDR3 DNA: TGTGCCAGCAGCCAAGATGTGGGAGTTCCCGGGACACGTATTTACAATGAGCAGTTCTTC
clone size: -; J gene: TRBJ2-1; V gene: TRBV12-3/TRBV12-4; D gene: TRBD1; CDR3 protein: CASSRGTELSEQFF; CDR3 DNA: TGTGCCAGCAGTAGAGGGACAGAGTTGTCTGAGCAGTTCTTC
clone size: -; J gene: TRBJ2-1; V gene: TRBV6-2/TRBV6-3; D gene: -; CDR3 protein: CASSYRAGRIYNEQFF; CDR3 DNA: TGTGCCAGCAGTTACCGCGCGGGACGAATCTACAATGAGCAGTTCTTC
clone size: once; J gene: TRBJ2-7; V gene: TRBV29-1; D gene: -; CDR3 protein: CSVEGQGLTYEQYF; CDR3 DNA: TGCAGCGTTGAAGGTCAGGGGCTGACCTACGAGCAGTACTTC
clone size: -; J gene: TRBJ2-7; V gene: TRBV14; D gene: TRBD2; CDR3 protein: CASSRRLAGGSYEQYF; CDR3 DNA: TGTGCCAGCAGCCGGAGGCTAGCGGGAGGCTCCTACGAGCAGTACTTC
clone size: -; J gene: TRBJ2-2; V gene: TRBV4-3; D gene: TRBD2; CDR3 protein: CASSQDRGVFGELFF; CDR3 DNA: TGCGCCAGCAGCCAAGATCGGGGGGTTTTCGGGGAGCTGTTTTTT
clone size: -; J gene: TRBJ2-1; V gene: TRBV7-8; D gene: -; CDR3 protein: CASSLGGRGVEQFF; CDR3 DNA: TGTGCCAGCAGCTTAGGGGGGCGGGGCGTTGAGCAGTTCTTC
clone size: -; J gene: TRBJ1-5; V gene: TRBV4-1; D gene: TRBD1; CDR3 protein: CASSQAYRGYQPQHF; CDR3 DNA: TGCGCCAGCAGCCAAGCATACAGGGGTTATCAGCCCCAGCATTTT
clone size: -; J gene: TRBJ2-7; V gene: TRBV5-5; D gene: -; CDR3 protein: CASSIRTTPYEQYF; CDR3 DNA: TGTGCCAGCAGCATTAGGACGACACCCTACGAGCAGTACTTC
clone size: -; J gene: TRBJ2-1; V gene: TRBV30; D gene: -; CDR3 protein: CAWSPPGRDEQFF; CDR3 DNA: TGTGCCTGGAGCCCACCGGGACGGGATGAGCAGTTCTTC
clone size: -; J gene: TRBJ2-1; V gene: TRBV5-4; D gene: -; CDR3 protein: CASSYYNEQFF; CDR3 DNA: TGTGCCAGCAGCTACTACAATGAGCAGTTCTTC
clone size: -; J gene: TRBJ1-1; V gene: TRBV7-9; D gene: -; CDR3 protein: CASSQADRQAEAFF; CDR3 DNA: TGTGCCAGCAGCCAGGCGGATCGTCAGGCTGAAGCTTTCTTT
clone size: -; J gene: TRBJ2-7; V gene: TRBV7-8; D gene: TRBD2; CDR3 protein: CASSLAERGSQGFVREQYF; CDR3 DNA: TGTGCCAGCAGCTTAGCGGAGCGGGGCTCCCAAGGTTTCGTGCGCGAGCAGTACTTC
clone size: -; J gene: TRBJ2-2; V gene: TRBV14; D gene: -; CDR3 protein: CASSQRDRSTGELFF; CDR3 DNA: TGTGCCAGCAGCCAGCGGGACAGATCTACCGGGGAGCTGTTTTTT
clone size: -; J gene: TRBJ2-2; V gene: TRBV12-2; D gene: -; CDR3 protein: CPGEDDPGELFF; CDR3 DNA: TGTCCGGGAGAAGACGATCCCGGGGAGCTGTTTTTT
clone size: few; J gene: TRBJ1-2; V gene: TRBV7-9; D gene: -; CDR3 protein: CASSLAGRRDGYTF; CDR3 DNA: TGTGCCAGCAGCTTAGCGGGCAGGAGAGATGGCTACACCTTC
clone size: -; J gene: TRBJ1-2; V gene: TRBV29-1; D gene: -; CDR3 protein: CSVAGRWDYGYTF; CDR3 DNA: TGCAGCGTTGCCGGACGGTGGGACTATGGCTACACCTTC
clone size: few; J gene: TRBJ2-7; V gene: TRBV15; D gene: -; CDR3 protein: CATSRASAGVYEQYF; CDR3 DNA: TGTGCCACCAGCAGAGCAAGCGCCGGGGTCTACGAGCAGTACTTC
clone size: -; J gene: TRBJ1-2; V gene: TRBV6-2/TRBV6-3; D gene: TRBD1; CDR3 protein: CASSYDRDRVRYGYTF; CDR3 DNA: TGTGCCAGCAGTTACGACCGAGACAGGGTGCGGTATGGCTACACCTTC
clone size: -; J gene: TRBJ2-3; V gene: TRBV5-1; D gene: TRBD2; CDR3 protein: CASSKREGTDTQYF; CDR3 DNA: TGCGCCAGCAGCAAGCGGGAGGGCACAGATACGCAGTATTTT
clone size: -; J gene: TRBJ2-3; V gene: TRBV12-5; D gene: -; CDR3 protein: CASAAGGRRDTQYF; CDR3 DNA: TGTGCTAGTGCCGCCGGGGGCCGGCGGGATACGCAGTATTTT
clone size: -; J gene: TRBJ2-7; V gene: TRBV12-3/TRBV12-4; D gene: TRBD2; CDR3 protein: CASSFGAGSSYEQYF; CDR3 DNA: TGTGCCAGCAGTTTTGGAGCGGGGAGCTCCTACGAGCAGTACTTC
clone size: -; J gene: TRBJ2-3; V gene: TRBV7-9; D gene: -; CDR3 protein: CAIERASTDTQYF; CDR3 DNA: TGTGCCATCGAGCGGGCCAGCACAGATACGCAGTATTTT
clone size: -; J gene: TRBJ2-7; V gene: TRBV3-1; D gene: TRBD2; CDR3 protein: CASSQDTLAGFYEQYF; CDR3 DNA: TGTGCCAGCAGCCAAGATACCCTAGCGGGATTTTACGAGCAGTACTTC
clone size: -; J gene: TRBJ1-1; V gene: TRBV5-1; D gene: -; CDR3 protein: CASSLRPGTSEAFF; CDR3 DNA: TGCGCCAGCAGCTTGCGTCCAGGCACCTCTGAAGCTTTCTTT
clone size: -; J gene: TRBJ2-7; V gene: TRBV4-3; D gene: -; CDR3 protein: CASSWTESSYEQYF; CDR3 DNA: TGCGCCAGCAGCTGGACAGAGAGCTCCTACGAGCAGTACTTC
clone size: -; J gene: TRBJ2-5; V gene: TRBV12-3/TRBV12-4; D gene: TRBD1; CDR3 protein: CASSDRVRTQYF; CDR3 DNA: TGTGCCAGCAGCGACAGGGTCCGGACCCAGTACTTC
clone size: -; J gene: TRBJ1-2; V gene: TRBV7-9; D gene: -; CDR3 protein: CASSLSGNGYTF; CDR3 DNA: TGTGCCAGCAGCTTATCCGGGAATGGCTACACCTTC
clone size: -; J gene: TRBJ2-2; V gene: TRBV11-2; D gene: -; CDR3 protein: CASSPPTGELFF; CDR3 DNA: TGTGCCAGCAGCCCCCCCACCGGGGAGCTGTTTTTT
clone size: -; J gene: TRBJ2-7; V gene: TRBV30; D gene: -; CDR3 protein: CAWSEGGPSHF; CDR3 DNA: TGTGCCTGGAGTGAAGGGGGACCCTCGCACTTC
clone size: -; J gene: TRBJ1-5; V gene: TRBV3-1; D gene: TRBD1; CDR3 protein: CASSYGTDNQPQHF; CDR3 DNA: TGTGCCAGCAGCTATGGGACAGATAATCAGCCCCAGCATTTT
clone size: -; J gene: TRBJ2-2; V gene: TRBV7-9; D gene: -; CDR3 protein: CASSAGPGELFF; CDR3 DNA: TGTGCCAGCAGCGCAGGGCCCGGGGAGCTGTTTTTT
clone size: -; J gene: TRBJ2-7; V gene: TRBV19; D gene: TRBD1; CDR3 protein: CASSMGQLYEQYF; CDR3 DNA: TGTGCCAGTAGTATGGGACAGCTCTACGAGCAGTACTTC
clone size: -; J gene: TRBJ2-1; V gene: TRBV20-1; D gene: -; CDR3 protein: CSARDMAGSSWGEQFF; CDR3 DNA: TGCAGTGCTAGAGATATGGCCGGGTCCTCTTGGGGTGAGCAGTTCTTC
clone size: -; J gene: TRBJ1-1; V gene: TRBV2; D gene: -; CDR3 protein: CASSADTANTEAFF; CDR3 DNA: TGTGCCAGCAGCGCTGACACAGCAAACACTGAAGCTTTCTTT
clone size: few; J gene: TRBJ2-7; V gene: TRBV27; D gene: -; CDR3 protein: CASSVGGSPYEQYF; CDR3 DNA: TGTGCCAGCAGTGTGGGGGGCTCCCCCTACGAGCAGTACTTC
clone size: -; J gene: TRBJ1-4; V gene: TRBV23-1; D gene: -; CDR3 protein: CASSRTPGGEKLFF; CDR3 DNA: TGCGCCAGCAGCCGGACACCTGGGGGTGAAAAACTGTTTTTT
clone size: few; J gene: TRBJ2-5; V gene: TRBV27; D gene: -; CDR3 protein: CASSLGWGQETQYF; CDR3 DNA: TGTGCCAGCAGTTTGGGCTGGGGCCAAGAGACCCAGTACTTC
clone size: -; J gene: TRBJ2-1; V gene: TRBV5-1; D gene: TRBD1; CDR3 protein: CASSRLWDRGNEQFF; CDR3 DNA: TGCGCCAGCAGCAGACTGTGGGACAGGGGCAATGAGCAGTTCTTC
clone size: -; J gene: TRBJ1-1; V gene: TRBV27; D gene: -; CDR3 protein: CASSLERGNTEAFF; CDR3 DNA: TGTGCCAGCAGTTTAGAGCGGGGGAACACTGAAGCTTTCTTT
clone size: -; J gene: TRBJ1-1; V gene: TRBV27; D gene: -; CDR3 protein: CASSLAGPTSGTEAFF; CDR3 DNA: TGTGCCAGCAGTCTCGCGGGCCCAACCTCGGGCACTGAAGCTTTCTTT
clone size: -; J gene: TRBJ2-4; V gene: TRBV6-6; D gene: -; CDR3 protein: CASREIDGPKNIQYF; CDR3 DNA: TGTGCCAGCAGAGAGATAGACGGTCCAAAGAACATTCAGTACTTC
clone size: -; J gene: TRBJ1-1; V gene: TRBV19; D gene: -; CDR3 protein: CASILNTEAFF; CDR3 DNA: TGTGCCAGTATACTGAACACTGAAGCTTTCTTT